This T cell receptor (beta chain) stems from a study of cytomegalovirus exposure and HLA in healthy donors. Findings and limits, study-wide: According to a later analysis, donors in an Asian-associated ancestry cluster reportedly had fewer N-insertions than the approximately 730-donor mean. Association of 15,000 to 20,000 TCR beta sequences with HLA alleles was found at 0.05 false discovery rate in a later analysis. Previously analyzed data showed that most TCR beta V segments were productive at a frequency of about 87% or about 30%.

The sample holds a few counts of this clone. The antigen is not known. The CDR3 loop spans 18 amino acids. V dropped 3 bases and J dropped 1; count of bases not matched to a gene: 9. Germline loops: CDR1 ENHRY, CDR2 SYGVKD. In the PCR, 60 Vbeta and 13 Jbeta primers were used. TCRdb's table, derived via immunoSEQ multiplex PCR, lists solely in-frame clones and lacks some. Of around 170,000 clones listed, around 80% were seen once; the top ten hold roughly 2.5%. What was sequenced was PBMCs. The sequence was collected from a woman in her 30s in good health and CMV-seropositive. V gene TRBV10-3 combines with J gene TRBJ1-1; 12 bases align to TRBD1. For the CDR3, the DNA is TGTGCCATCAGTGATACCGGGACAGGGGGCGCGGGGAACACTGAAGCTTTCTTT. Amino acids: CAISDTGTGGAGNTEAFF.